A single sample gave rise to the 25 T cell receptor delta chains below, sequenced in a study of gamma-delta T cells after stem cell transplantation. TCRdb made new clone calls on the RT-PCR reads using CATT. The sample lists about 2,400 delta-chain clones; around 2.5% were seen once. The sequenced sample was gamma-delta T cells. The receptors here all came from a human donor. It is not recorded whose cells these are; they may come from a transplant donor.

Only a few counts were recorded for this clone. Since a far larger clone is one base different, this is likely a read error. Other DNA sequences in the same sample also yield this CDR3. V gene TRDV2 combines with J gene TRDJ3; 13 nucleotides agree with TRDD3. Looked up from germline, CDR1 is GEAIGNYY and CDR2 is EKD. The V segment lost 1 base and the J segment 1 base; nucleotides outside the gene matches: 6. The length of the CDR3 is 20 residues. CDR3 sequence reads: CACDTVLGDTVSWDTRQMFF. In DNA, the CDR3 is TGTGCCTGTGACACAGTACTGGGGGATACGGTTTCCTGGGACACCCGACAGATGTTTTTC.

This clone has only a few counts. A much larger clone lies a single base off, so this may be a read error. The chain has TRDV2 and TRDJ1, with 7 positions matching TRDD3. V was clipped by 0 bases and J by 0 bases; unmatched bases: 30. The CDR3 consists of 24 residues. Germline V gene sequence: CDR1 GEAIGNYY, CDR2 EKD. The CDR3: CACDTVSSNDPGGPLNYYTDKLIF. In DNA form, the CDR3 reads TGTGCCTGTGACACCGTTTCCTCTAATGATCCTGGGGGTCCACTCAACTACTACACCGATAAACTCATCTTT.

For the CDR3, the DNA is TGTGCCTGTGACACGATTGGGGTGGGGGATACGTCGGCCGATAAACTCATCTTT. It is translated as CACDTIGVGDTSADKLIF. This sequence joins TRDV2 and TRDJ1; 11 bases are shared with TRDD3. Trimming took 1 base from V and 3 from J; bases not matched to a gene: 12. Germline V gene lookup returns CDR1 GEAIGNYY and CDR2 EKD. The CDR3 runs 18 residues.

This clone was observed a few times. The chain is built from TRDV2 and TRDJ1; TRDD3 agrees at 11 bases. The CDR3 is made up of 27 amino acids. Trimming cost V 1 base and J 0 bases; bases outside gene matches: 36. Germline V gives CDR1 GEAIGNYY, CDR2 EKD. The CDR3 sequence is CACDTVILGDTKLHGNDPESYTDKLIF. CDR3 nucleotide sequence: TGTGCCTGTGACACGGTAATCCTGGGGGATACCAAGCTGCATGGGAACGACCCCGAAAGTTACACCGATAAACTCATCTTT.

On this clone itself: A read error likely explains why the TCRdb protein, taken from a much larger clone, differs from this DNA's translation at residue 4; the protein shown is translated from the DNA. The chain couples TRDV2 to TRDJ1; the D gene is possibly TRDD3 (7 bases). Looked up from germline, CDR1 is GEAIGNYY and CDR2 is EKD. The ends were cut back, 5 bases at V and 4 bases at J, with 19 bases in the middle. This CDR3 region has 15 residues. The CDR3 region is CACGAMGINSDKLIF. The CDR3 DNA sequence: TGTGCCTGTGGCGCGATGGGGATAAATAGCGATAAACTCATCTTT.

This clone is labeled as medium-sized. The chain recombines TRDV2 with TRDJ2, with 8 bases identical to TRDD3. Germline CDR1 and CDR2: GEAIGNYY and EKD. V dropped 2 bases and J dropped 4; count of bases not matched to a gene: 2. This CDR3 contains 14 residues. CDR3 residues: CACDNWGSTAQLFF. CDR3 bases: TGTGCCTGTGACAACTGGGGGTCGACAGCACAACTCTTCTTT.

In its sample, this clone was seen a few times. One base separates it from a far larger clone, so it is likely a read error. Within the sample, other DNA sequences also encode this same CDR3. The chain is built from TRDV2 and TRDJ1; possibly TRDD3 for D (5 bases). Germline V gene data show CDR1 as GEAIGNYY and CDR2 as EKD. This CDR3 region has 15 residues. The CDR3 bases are TGCGCCTGTGACACCCTCGGGGGTACCACCGATAAACTCATCTTT. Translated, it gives CACDTLGGTTDKLIF.

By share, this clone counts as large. The CDR3 DNA follows: TGTGCCTGTGACGTTTTGGGGGACCGTGATAAACTCATCTTT. Protein product: CACDVLGDRDKLIF. The chain employs TRDV2 and TRDJ1; 7 positions agree with TRDD3. V gave up 3 bases and J gave up 5 bases; unmatched junction bases: 8. This CDR3 has 14 amino acids. Per germline, CDR1 GEAIGNYY and CDR2 EKD.

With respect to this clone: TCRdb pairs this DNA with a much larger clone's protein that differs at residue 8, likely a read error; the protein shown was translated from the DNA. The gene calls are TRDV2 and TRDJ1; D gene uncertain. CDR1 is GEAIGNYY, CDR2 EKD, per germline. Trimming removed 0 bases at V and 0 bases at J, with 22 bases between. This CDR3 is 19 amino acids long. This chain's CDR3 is CACDTVGSFPATNTDKLIF. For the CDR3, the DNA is TGTGCCTGTGACACCGTAGGTAGTTTCCCCGCGACCAACACCGATAAACTCATCTTT.

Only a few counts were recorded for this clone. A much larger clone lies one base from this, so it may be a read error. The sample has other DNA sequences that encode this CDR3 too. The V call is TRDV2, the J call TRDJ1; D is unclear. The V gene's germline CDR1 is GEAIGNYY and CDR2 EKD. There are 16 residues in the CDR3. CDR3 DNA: TGTGCCTGTGACACCGTCTCCTCCCCATACACCGACAAACTCATCTTT. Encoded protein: CACDTVSSPYTDKLIF.

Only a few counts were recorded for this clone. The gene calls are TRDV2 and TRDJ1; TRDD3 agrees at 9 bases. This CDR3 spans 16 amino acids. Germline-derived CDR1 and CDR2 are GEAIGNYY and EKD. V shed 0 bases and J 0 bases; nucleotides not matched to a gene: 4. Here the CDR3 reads CACDTVLGDYTDKLIF. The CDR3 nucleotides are TGTGCCTGTGACACCGTGCTGGGGGATTACACCGATAAACTCATCTTT.

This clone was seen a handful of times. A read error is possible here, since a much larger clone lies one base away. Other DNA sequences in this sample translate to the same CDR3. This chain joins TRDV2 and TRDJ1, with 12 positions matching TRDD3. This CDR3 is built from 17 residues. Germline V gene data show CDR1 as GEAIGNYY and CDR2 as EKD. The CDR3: CACDAPFLLGDTSKLIF. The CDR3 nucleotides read TGCGCCTGTGACGCCCCCTTCCTACTGGGGGATACCTCTAAACTCATCTTT.

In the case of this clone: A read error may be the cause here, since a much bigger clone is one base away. In DNA, the CDR3 is TGTGCCTGTGACAACGTCCCCCCTTCCTACGGAACGCTGGGGGATAGTTCCAACGATTACACCGATAAACTCATCTTT. It translates to CACDNVPPSYGTLGDSSNDYTDKLIF. V is TRDV2 and J is TRDJ1; a possible D gene is TRDD3 (10 bases). Per the germline V gene, CDR1 is GEAIGNYY and CDR2 is EKD. This CDR3 contains 26 residues. V was shortened by 2 bases and J by 0 bases, with 45 bases between the two germline ends.

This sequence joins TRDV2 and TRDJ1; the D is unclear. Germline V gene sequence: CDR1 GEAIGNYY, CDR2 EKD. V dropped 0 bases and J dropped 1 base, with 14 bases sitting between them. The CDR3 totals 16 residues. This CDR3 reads CACDTVSGPGTDKLIF. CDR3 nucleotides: TGTGCCTGTGACACCGTTTCCGGACCGGGCACCGATAAACTCATCTTT.

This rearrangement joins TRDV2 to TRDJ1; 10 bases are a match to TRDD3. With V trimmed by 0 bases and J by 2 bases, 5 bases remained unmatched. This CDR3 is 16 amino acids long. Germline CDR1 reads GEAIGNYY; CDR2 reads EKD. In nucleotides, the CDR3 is TGTGCCTGTGACACCGTGGGGGATACCGGGACCGATAAACTCATCTTT. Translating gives CACDTVGDTGTDKLIF.

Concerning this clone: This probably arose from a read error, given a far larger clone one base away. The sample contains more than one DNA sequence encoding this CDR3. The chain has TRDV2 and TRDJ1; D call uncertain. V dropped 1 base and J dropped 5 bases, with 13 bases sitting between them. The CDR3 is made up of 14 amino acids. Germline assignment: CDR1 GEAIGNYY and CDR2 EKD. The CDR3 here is CACDTVHSSDKLIF. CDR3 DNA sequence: TGTGCCTGTGACACGGTACATTCCAGTGATAAACTCATCTTT.

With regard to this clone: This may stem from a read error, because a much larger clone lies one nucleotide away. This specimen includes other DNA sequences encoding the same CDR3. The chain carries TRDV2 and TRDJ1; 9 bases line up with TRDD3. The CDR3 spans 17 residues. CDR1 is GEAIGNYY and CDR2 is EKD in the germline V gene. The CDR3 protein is CACDTLLGDSYTDKLIF. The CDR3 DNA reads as TGTGCCTGTGACACGCTGCTGGGGGATTCCTACACCGATAAGCTCATCTTT.

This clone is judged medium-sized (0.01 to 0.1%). CDR3 DNA sequence: TGTGCCTGTGACACCGTTCCTACGGTGGGGGACGGCACCGATAAACTCATCTTT. It codes for CACDTVPTVGDGTDKLIF. This chain connects TRDV2 to TRDJ1; D may correspond to TRDD2 or TRDD3 (7 bases each). The CDR3 is 18 residues long. V was cut by 0 bases and J by 1 base, with 20 bases left in between. Germline lookup yields CDR1 GEAIGNYY and CDR2 EKD.

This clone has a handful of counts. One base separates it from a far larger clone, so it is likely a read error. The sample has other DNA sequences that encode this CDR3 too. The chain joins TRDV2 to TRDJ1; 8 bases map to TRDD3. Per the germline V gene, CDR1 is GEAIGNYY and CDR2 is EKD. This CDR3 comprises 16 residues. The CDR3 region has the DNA TGTGCCTGTGACTCCCTGGGGGACCAGTACACCGATAAACTTATCTTT. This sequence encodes CACDSLGDQYTDKLIF.

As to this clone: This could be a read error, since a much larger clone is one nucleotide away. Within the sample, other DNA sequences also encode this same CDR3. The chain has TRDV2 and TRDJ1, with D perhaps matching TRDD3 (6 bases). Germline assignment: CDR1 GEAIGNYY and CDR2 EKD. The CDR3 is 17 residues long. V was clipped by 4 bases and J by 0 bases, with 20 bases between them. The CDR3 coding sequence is TGTGCCTGTGATGGACTGCCGGGGGACCAGTACACCGATAAACTCATCTTT. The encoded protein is CACDGLPGDQYTDKLIF.

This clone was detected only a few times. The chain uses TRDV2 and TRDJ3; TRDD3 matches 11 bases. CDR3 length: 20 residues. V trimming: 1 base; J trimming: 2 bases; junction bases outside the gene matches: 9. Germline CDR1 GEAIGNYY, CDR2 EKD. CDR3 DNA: TGTGCCTGTGACACGGTATCACTGGGGGATAAGCCCTGGGACACCCGACAGATGTTTTTC. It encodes CACDTVSLGDKPWDTRQMFF.

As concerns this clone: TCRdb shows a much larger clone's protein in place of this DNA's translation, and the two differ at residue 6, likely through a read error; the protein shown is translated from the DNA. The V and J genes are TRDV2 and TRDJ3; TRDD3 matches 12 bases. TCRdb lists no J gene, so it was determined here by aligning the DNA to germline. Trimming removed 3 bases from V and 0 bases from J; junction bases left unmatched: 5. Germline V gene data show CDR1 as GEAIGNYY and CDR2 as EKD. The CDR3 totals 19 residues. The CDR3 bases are TGTGCCTGTGACTCGAGACTGGGGGATACCTCCTGGGACACCCGACAGATGTTTTTC. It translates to CACDSRLGDTSWDTRQMFF.

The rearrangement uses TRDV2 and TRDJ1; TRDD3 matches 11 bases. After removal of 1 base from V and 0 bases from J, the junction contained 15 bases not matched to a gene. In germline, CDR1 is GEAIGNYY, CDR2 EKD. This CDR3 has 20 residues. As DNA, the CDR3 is TGTGCCTGTGACACGCTCCGGGAACTGGGGGATAGTCGGTACACCGATAAACTCATCTTT. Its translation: CACDTLRELGDSRYTDKLIF.

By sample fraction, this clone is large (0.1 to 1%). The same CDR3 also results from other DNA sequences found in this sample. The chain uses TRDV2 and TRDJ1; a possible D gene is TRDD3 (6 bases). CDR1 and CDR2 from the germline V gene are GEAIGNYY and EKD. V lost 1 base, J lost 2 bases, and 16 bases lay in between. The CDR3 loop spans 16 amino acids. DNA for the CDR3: TGTGCCTGTGACACTGTTTTGGGGGGCTCGACCGATAAACTCATCTTT. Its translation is CACDTVLGGSTDKLIF.

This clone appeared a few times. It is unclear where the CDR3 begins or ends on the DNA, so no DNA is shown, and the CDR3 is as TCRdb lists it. This CDR3 is CSVLLCSKPACLGDTIGTDKLIF. The chain couples TRAV29/DV5 to TRDJ1; TRDD3 is taken as the D call from the table, unchecked against the DNA. The CDR3 totals 23 residues, both ends included. Germline CDR1 and CDR2: NSMFDY and ISSIKDK.